This T cell receptor beta chain stems from a study (dated 2017 in TCRdb). Context from the whole study: To characterize human CD8+ TCR repertoires that recognize immunodominant viral antigens, the researchers relied on sequence and structural analyses. Summary of the overall study and its limitations: Reports indicated that CD8+ TCR repertoires specific to different immunodominant viral antigens were highly diverse and distinct from one another.

Only a few counts were recorded for this clonotype. What this receptor recognizes is not known. No much larger clone is present one base from it, and per-base qualities are unavailable. The junction shows trimming of 9 bases on V and 5 bases on J, plus 16 bases between the germline ends. From its cysteine to its phenylalanine, the CDR3 spans 13 amino acids. Only the CDR3 region is kept as DNA, spanning 39 bases read in frame from base 1. CDR1 SGHTA and CDR2 FQGNSA are derived from the germline V gene. TCRdb names Illumina HiSeq 2500 as the instrument used. In TCRdb, the public reads were trimmed at Q25 with fastp and aligned with MiXCR, with productive beta chains retained. For every CDR3 protein sequence, its rows merge into one entry that carries the most common genes and DNA. The sample table holds about 180 distinct CDR3 sequences, of which just under 25% were seen once. The ten biggest clones cover roughly 92% of the sample.

The sequence joins TRBV7-2 to TRBJ2-5; the D gene identity is not certain. Material for sequencing was CD8+ T cells (not recorded whether cultured). The clonotype comes from a male donor. At the DNA level, the sequence is TGTGCCAGTCAAACCCAGCTCTGGGAGACCCAGTACTTC. Its protein product is CASQTQLWETQYF.